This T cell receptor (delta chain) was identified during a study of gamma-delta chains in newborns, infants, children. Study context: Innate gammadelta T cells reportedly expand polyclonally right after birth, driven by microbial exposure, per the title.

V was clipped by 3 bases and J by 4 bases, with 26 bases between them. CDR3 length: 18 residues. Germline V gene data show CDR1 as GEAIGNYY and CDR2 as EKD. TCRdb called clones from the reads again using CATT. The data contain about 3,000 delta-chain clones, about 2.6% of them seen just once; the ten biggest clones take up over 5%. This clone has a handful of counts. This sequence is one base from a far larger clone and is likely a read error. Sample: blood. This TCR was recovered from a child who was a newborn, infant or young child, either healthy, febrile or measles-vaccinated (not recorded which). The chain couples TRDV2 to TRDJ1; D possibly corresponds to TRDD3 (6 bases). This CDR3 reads CACDPLPGDVLDSDKLIF. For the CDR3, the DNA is TGTGCCTGTGACCCTTTACCGGGGGACGTGCTTGACAGCGATAAACTCATCTTT.